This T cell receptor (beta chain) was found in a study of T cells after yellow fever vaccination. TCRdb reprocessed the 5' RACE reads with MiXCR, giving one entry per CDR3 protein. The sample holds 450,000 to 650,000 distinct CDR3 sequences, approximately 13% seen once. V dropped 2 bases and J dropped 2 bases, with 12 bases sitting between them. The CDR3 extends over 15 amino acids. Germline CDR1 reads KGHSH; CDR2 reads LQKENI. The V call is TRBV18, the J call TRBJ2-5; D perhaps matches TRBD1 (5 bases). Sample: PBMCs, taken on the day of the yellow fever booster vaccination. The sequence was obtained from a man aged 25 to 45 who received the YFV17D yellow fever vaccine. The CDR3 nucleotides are TGTGCCAGCTCACCAAGAAAGGACAAGCAAGAGACCCAGTACTTC. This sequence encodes CASSPRKDKQETQYF.